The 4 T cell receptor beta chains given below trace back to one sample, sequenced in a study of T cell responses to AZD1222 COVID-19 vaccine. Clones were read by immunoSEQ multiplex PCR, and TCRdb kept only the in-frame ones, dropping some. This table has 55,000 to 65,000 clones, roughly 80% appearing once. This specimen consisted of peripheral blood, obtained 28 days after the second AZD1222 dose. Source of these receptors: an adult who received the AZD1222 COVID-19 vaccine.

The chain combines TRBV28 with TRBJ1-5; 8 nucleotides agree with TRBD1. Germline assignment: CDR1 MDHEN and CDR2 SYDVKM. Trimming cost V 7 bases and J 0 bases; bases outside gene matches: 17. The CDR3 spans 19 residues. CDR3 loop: CASTSPTGTGTYSNQPQHF. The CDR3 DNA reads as TGTGCCAGCACCTCCCCCACCGGGACAGGTACCTATAGCAATCAGCCCCAGCATTTT.

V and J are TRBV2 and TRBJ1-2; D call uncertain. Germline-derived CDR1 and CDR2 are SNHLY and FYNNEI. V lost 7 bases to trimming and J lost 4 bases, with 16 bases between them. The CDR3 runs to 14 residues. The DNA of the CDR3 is TGTGCCAGCATCGCGCAGCCCTCGTCCTATGGCTACACCTTC. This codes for CASIAQPSSYGYTF.

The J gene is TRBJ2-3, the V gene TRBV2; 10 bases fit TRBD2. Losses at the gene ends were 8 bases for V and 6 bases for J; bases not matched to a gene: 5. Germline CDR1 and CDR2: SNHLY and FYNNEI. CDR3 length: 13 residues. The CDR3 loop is CASSAGGPDTQYF. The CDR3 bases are TGTGCCAGCTCAGCGGGGGGGCCGGATACGCAGTATTTT.

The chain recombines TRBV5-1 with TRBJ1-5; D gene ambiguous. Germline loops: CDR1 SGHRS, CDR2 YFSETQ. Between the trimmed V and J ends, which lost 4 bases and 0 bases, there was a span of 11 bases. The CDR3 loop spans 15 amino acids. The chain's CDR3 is CASSPMGNSNQPQHF. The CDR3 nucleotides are TGCGCCAGCAGCCCAATGGGGAATAGCAATCAGCCCCAGCATTTT.